The 31 T cell receptor beta chains in this list originate from one sample, sequenced in a study of cytomegalovirus exposure and HLA in healthy donors. It was with 60 Vbeta and 13 Jbeta primers that the PCR ran. The repertoire was sequenced with immunoSEQ multiplex PCR; TCRdb's copy has only in-frame clones and lacks some. The sample has about 130,000 clones; about 81% are singletons. The specimen sequenced was PBMCs. All receptors come from a woman aged 30 to 39 in good health and CMV-seronegative.

This clone was seen a handful of times. The chain employs TRBV5-1 and TRBJ2-7, with 7 bases lining up with TRBD1. The CDR3 contains 16 residues. V dropped 0 bases and J dropped 3; count of bases not matched to a gene: 9. In germline, CDR1 is SGHRS, CDR2 YFSETQ. The CDR3 region is CASSLVSTGTDYEQYF. CDR3 sequence (DNA): TGCGCCAGCAGCTTGGTCTCAACCGGGACAGACTACGAGCAGTACTTC.

Note on this clone: In the same sample, other DNA sequences code for this CDR3. The chain recombines TRBV7-9 with TRBJ2-7; 8 nucleotides line up with TRBD1. V dropped 6 bases and J dropped 0; count of bases not matched to a gene: 4. The CDR3 is made up of 14 amino acids. CDR1 and CDR2 from the germline V gene are SEHNR and FQNEAQ (reference sequence). In DNA, the CDR3 is TGTGCCAGCAGTTCCGGGACAGGCTCCTACGAGCAGTACTTC. Its protein is CASSSGTGSYEQYF.

V gene TRBV11-2 combines with J gene TRBJ2-7; 8 nucleotides align to TRBD2. Germline V gives CDR1 SGHAT, CDR2 FQNNGV. This CDR3 contains 15 residues. The V and J ends lost 6 bases and 6 bases, in that order; junction bases with no gene match: 13. The CDR3 sequence: CASRSPGTRSPEQYF. The CDR3, as DNA: TGTGCCAGCAGGTCCCCCGGGACTAGATCGCCCGAGCAGTACTTC.

V is TRBV5-1 and J is TRBJ1-6; 7 bases are shared with TRBD1. The CDR3 has 15 residues. The V segment lost 0 bases and the J segment 9 bases; nucleotides outside the gene matches: 6. Germline V gene sequence: CDR1 SGHRS, CDR2 YFSETQ. CDR3: CASSLGQGTSSPLHF. Written as DNA, the CDR3 is TGCGCCAGCAGCTTGGGACAGGGAACAAGTTCACCCCTCCACTTT.

This clone was observed a single time. The V gene is TRBV7-3, the J gene TRBJ2-7; 7 nucleotides agree with TRBD1. The CDR3 extends over 14 amino acids. Trimming removed 5 bases from V and 2 bases from J; junction bases left unmatched: 6. The V gene's germline CDR1 is SGHTA and CDR2 FQGTGA. The CDR3 protein is CASSRRQGAYEQYF. The DNA for the CDR3 is TGTGCCAGCAGCCGTCGGCAGGGGGCCTACGAGCAGTACTTC.

The chain couples TRBV6-5 to TRBJ2-1, with D possibly TRBD2 on 6 matching bases. Looked up from germline, CDR1 is MNHEY and CDR2 is SVGAGI. Trimming took off 2 bases at V and 8 bases at J, with 13 bases between the two ends. The CDR3 loop spans 14 amino acids. The CDR3 DNA is TGTGCCAGCAGTTACCGGGACGGGAGAGATGAGCAGTTCTTC. As protein: CASSYRDGRDEQFF.

The chain uses TRBV7-9 and TRBJ2-3; weak D call: TRBD1 (6 bases). The length of the CDR3 is 13 residues. The germline V gene has CDR1 SEHNR and CDR2 FQNEAQ (reference sequence). Trimming took off 5 bases at V and 2 bases at J, with 8 bases between the two ends. The CDR3 loop is CASSRDTTDTQYF. The CDR3, as DNA: TGTGCCAGCAGCCGGGACACCACAGATACGCAGTATTTT.

V is TRBV25-1 and J is TRBJ1-2; D is ambiguous. Trimming cost V 1 base and J 8 bases, with 23 bases left between them. The CDR3 totals 17 residues. The V gene's germline CDR1 is MGHDK and CDR2 SYGVNS. CDR3 bases: TGTGCCAGCAGTGAATCGGGTGGTTTTCGCCTGAGGAGGGGCTACACCTTC. It encodes CASSESGGFRLRRGYTF.

The chain combines TRBV19 with TRBJ2-1; 8 bases match TRBD1. The CDR3 has 15 residues. CDR1 is LNHDA, CDR2 SQIVND, per germline (reference sequence). V lost 2 bases and J lost 6; bases outside the gene matches: 6. The CDR3 DNA reads TGTGCCAGTAGTATACGGGACAGGTTCGGCAATGAGCAGTTCTTC. This codes for CASSIRDRFGNEQFF.

This clone was seen only a few times. CDR3: CASSQPRGEQYF. CDR3 DNA sequence: TGCGCCAGCAGCCAACCCCGGGGGGAGCAGTACTTC. The genes are TRBV4-1 and TRBJ2-7; perhaps TRBD2 as D (6 bases). Germline CDR1 and CDR2: MGHRA and YSYEKL. The CDR3 sequence is 12 residues long. Trimming removed 2 bases at V and 7 bases at J, with 9 bases between.

The chain couples TRBV4-1 to TRBJ2-1, with D unresolved. This CDR3 is 18 amino acids long. Trimming pared 1 base from V and 7 bases from J, leaving 23 bases between. Germline CDR1 reads MGHRA; CDR2 reads YSYEKL. The CDR3 here is CASSQVLGNRFSLNEQFF. The CDR3 bases are TGCGCCAGCAGCCAAGTTTTGGGCAACCGATTTTCCCTGAATGAGCAGTTCTTC.

The rearrangement joins TRBV11-2 to TRBJ2-7, with 11 bases matching TRBD2. Germline lookup yields CDR1 SGHAT and CDR2 FQNNGV. The V and J ends lost 3 bases and 3 bases, in that order; junction bases with no gene match: 1. CDR3 size: 14 residues. The CDR3 DNA reads as TGTGCCAGCAGCTTCGGGACTAGCGGCTACGAGCAGTACTTC. Translation gives CASSFGTSGYEQYF.

The chain uses TRBV19 and TRBJ2-7; TRBD2 might be the D (6 bases). Trimming left V 4 bases short and J 2 bases short, with 18 bases between. The germline V gene has CDR1 LNHDA and CDR2 SQIVND (reference sequence). The CDR3 loop spans 16 amino acids. The chain's CDR3 is CASSRGSGLMTYEQYF. In DNA form, the CDR3 reads TGTGCCAGTAGTAGGGGGTCGGGACTTATGACCTACGAGCAGTACTTC.

This chain uses TRBV5-1 with TRBJ1-1; D unresolved. Trimming shortened V by 4 bases and J by 2 bases, and 6 bases separated the two germline ends. The germline V gene encodes CDR1 SGHRS and CDR2 YFSETQ. The CDR3 contains 12 residues. The CDR3 is CASSRGNTEAFF. The DNA of the CDR3 is TGCGCCAGCAGCCGAGGTAACACTGAAGCTTTCTTT. Full variable domain (missing parts from reference TRBV5-1 and TRBJ1-1): KAGVTQTPRYLIKTRGQQVTLSCSPISGHRSVSWYQQTPGQGLQFLFEYFSETQRNKGNFPGRFSGRQFSNSRSEMNVSTLELGDSALYLCASSRGNTEAFFGQGTRLTVV.

This chain links TRBV4-1 with TRBJ1-5, with a possible D match to TRBD1 (6 bases). Germline CDR1 is MGHRA and CDR2 is YSYEKL. CDR3 length equals 15 residues. Between the trimmed V and J ends, which lost 1 base and 2 bases, there was a span of 9 bases. Here the CDR3 reads CASSQAGHRNQPQHF. In DNA, the CDR3 is TGCGCCAGCAGCCAAGCGGGACATCGCAATCAGCCCCAGCATTTT.

The chain joins TRBV27 to TRBJ2-1; tentatively, D is TRBD1 (6 bases). V lost 4 bases and J 0 bases, leaving 10 bases between the germline ends. The CDR3 is 15 residues long. The germline V gene encodes CDR1 MNHEY and CDR2 SMNVEV (reference sequence). In DNA, the CDR3 is TGTGCCAGCAGTTCGTACAGGGTCTCCTACAATGAGCAGTTCTTC. It codes for CASSSYRVSYNEQFF.

The rearrangement uses TRBV27 and TRBJ2-1; the D gene is possibly TRBD1 (7 bases). The V and J ends lost 2 bases and 4 bases respectively, with 24 bases between them. Germline CDR1 and CDR2: MNHEY and SMNVEV (reference sequence). The length of the CDR3 is 19 residues. CDR3 bases: TGTGCCAGCAGTTTACCTACCGCCTTAGGAGGGGGCTGGTACAATGAGCAGTTCTTC. The encoded protein is CASSLPTALGGGWYNEQFF.

This clone was seen just once. This sample also contains other DNA sequences that code for the same CDR3. This sequence joins TRBV4-1 and TRBJ2-1; 7 positions agree with TRBD2. CDR3 length equals 16 residues. V shed 1 base and J 4 bases; nucleotides not matched to a gene: 7. The germline gives CDR1 MGHRA, CDR2 YSYEKL. The CDR3 spells CASSQVRLAVYNEQFF. CDR3 nucleotide sequence: TGCGCCAGCAGCCAAGTTAGGCTAGCGGTATACAATGAGCAGTTCTTC.

This sequence joins TRBV4-3 and TRBJ2-3, with D perhaps TRBD1 (5 bases). V was pared by 0 bases and J by 1 base, with 5 bases between. In germline, CDR1 is LGHNA, CDR2 YSLEER. The CDR3 is made up of 14 amino acids. The CDR3 loop reads CASSQDRGTDTQYF. The CDR3 nucleotides are TGCGCCAGCAGCCAAGACAGGGGCACAGATACGCAGTATTTT.

The rearrangement joins TRBV6-1 to TRBJ1-1; 8 bases are shared with TRBD1. The V gene end was trimmed by 7 bases and the J gene end by 2 bases; junction bases not matched to a gene: 3. The CDR3 runs 13 residues. Germline CDR1 and CDR2: MNHNS and SASEGT. The chain's CDR3 is CASTPGGNTEAFF. The DNA of the CDR3 is TGTGCCAGCACCCCAGGGGGCAACACTGAAGCTTTCTTT.

The chain carries TRBV2 and TRBJ2-1; D might be TRBD2 (5 bases). This CDR3 comprises 11 residues. Germline CDR1 and CDR2: SNHLY and FYNNEI. V lost 8 bases and J 12 bases, leaving 14 bases between the germline ends. DNA for the CDR3: TGTGCCAGCCGAGCAGCGGTGAGGCAGTTCTTC. Translated: CASRAAVRQFF.

Worth noting for this clone: One end of the junction fails to match germline, which may point to a read error. The sample carries other DNA sequences with the same CDR3. V and J are TRBV12-5 and TRBJ2-3; 12 nucleotides align to TRBD2. The length of the CDR3 is 19 residues. Germline CDR1 and CDR2: LGHNT and FRNRAP. CDR3 sequence reads: CASGLRWTSGASSTDTQYF. The CDR3 region has the DNA TGTGCTAGTGGTTTGCGTTGGACTAGCGGGGCTTCTAGCACAGATACGCAGTACTTT.

This chain links TRBV6-5 with TRBJ2-2, with D unresolved. V was pared by 7 bases and J by 1 base, with 13 bases between. Germline values: CDR1 MNHEY, CDR2 SVGAGI. CDR3 length: 15 amino acids. DNA of the CDR3: TGTGCCAGCACGCCTGACTTAAGGAACACCGGGGAGCTGTTTTTT. Protein product: CASTPDLRNTGELFF.

This chain uses TRBV6-5 with TRBJ2-2; D is undetermined. The germline CDR1 and CDR2 sequences are MNHEY and SVGAGI. V gave up 0 bases and J gave up 6 bases, with 8 bases separating them. The CDR3 totals 14 residues. The CDR3 nucleotides are TGTGCCAGCAGTTACTCGATGAGCCCCGGGGAGCTGTTTTTT. Its protein product is CASSYSMSPGELFF.

The chain carries TRBV7-2 and TRBJ2-5, with D possibly TRBD2 on 6 matching bases. The end of the DNA aligns better with TRBJ2-7, so the J call may be wrong. Germline CDR1 and CDR2: SGHTA and FQGNSA. This CDR3 has 15 amino acids. The CDR3 protein is CASSRGGAHNYEQYF. The CDR3 DNA reads TGTGCCAGCAGCCGAGGAGGGGCCCATAATTACGAGCAGTACTTC.

This chain links TRBV6-1 with TRBJ2-7; 7 bases line up with TRBD1. V gave up 6 bases and J gave up 2 bases; unmatched junction bases: 4. Germline-derived CDR1 and CDR2 are MNHNS and SASEGT. This CDR3 region has 13 residues. Here the CDR3 DNA reads TGTGCCAGCAGGAAGGGACAGACCTACGAGCAGTACTTC. Its protein product is CASRKGQTYEQYF.

In regard to this clone: At one end, the junction sequence differs from germline, possibly due to a read error. V gene TRBV7-7 combines with J gene TRBJ2-1, with 9 nucleotides matching TRBD2. Germline CDR1 reads SSHAT; CDR2 reads FNYEAQ (reference sequence). The CDR3 has 15 amino acids. This CDR3 is CASSLAAGGYNEQFF. The DNA of the CDR3 is TGTGCTAGCAGCTTAGCAGCGGGAGGCTACAATGAGCAGTTCTTC.

Only one count was recorded for this clone. DNA of the CDR3: TGTGCCAGCAGCTCACGGACAGGGAATGAGCAGTACTTC. This translates into CASSSRTGNEQYF. The chain combines TRBV7-2 with TRBJ2-7; 8 positions agree with TRBD1. The CDR3 extends over 13 amino acids. J was trimmed by 7 bases and V by 4 bases; bases with no gene match: 6. Germline lookup yields CDR1 SGHTA and CDR2 FQGNSA.

The chain carries TRBV18 and TRBJ2-4; the match to TRBD1 covers 7 bases. The CDR3 consists of 13 residues. The germline CDR1 and CDR2 sequences are KGHSH and LQKENI. The V segment lost 1 base and the J segment 7 bases; nucleotides outside the gene matches: 1. CDR3 sequence (DNA): TGTGCCAGCTCACCACAGGGGGCGAACATTCAGTACTTC. This codes for CASSPQGANIQYF.

Of note for this clone: One end of the junction fails to match germline, which may point to a read error. This chain uses TRBV7-7 with TRBJ2-4; 7 bases are shared with TRBD2. The CDR3 runs 13 residues. The germline V gene encodes CDR1 SSHAT and CDR2 FNYEAQ (reference sequence). The CDR3 DNA is TGTGCTAGCAGCCAGGGACTAACAAACATTCAGTACTTC. As protein: CASSQGLTNIQYF.

The V and J genes are TRBV5-1 and TRBJ2-2; TRBD2 matches at 11 bases. V dropped 0 bases and J dropped 7; count of bases not matched to a gene: 5. CDR3 length: 16 amino acids. Per germline, CDR1 SGHRS and CDR2 YFSETQ. CDR3 in amino acids: CASSLGLAGTFGELFF. The CDR3 DNA reads TGCGCCAGCAGCTTGGGACTAGCGGGGACATTCGGGGAGCTGTTTTTT.